This is a list of T cell receptor beta chains from one sample in a study of blood T cell dynamics during melanoma immunotherapy. Some clones are missing from TCRdb's copy, which holds only in-frame ones; the method was immunoSEQ multiplex PCR. This table holds several thousand clones, 75% to 90% found once. Specimen: blood, collected from a patient treated with checkpoint blockade. These receptors originate from a human donor with melanoma. Each CDR3 is given with its conserved first and last residue. The D gene is left open where the match is weak. Not every row has a clone size; where given, it reads once, few, many or a size class.

CDR3 length	D gene	J gene	V gene	clone size	CDR3 protein	CDR3 DNA
15	TRBD2	TRBJ2-7	TRBV6-5	.	CASRRLTGGTYEQYF	TGTGCCAGCCGTCGACTTACGGGAGGGACCTACGAGCAGTACTTC
11	.	TRBJ2-7	TRBV7-2	.	CASTQDAEQYF	TGTGCCAGCACCCAAGACGCAGAGCAGTACTTC
16	TRBD1	TRBJ2-1	TRBV29-1	.	CSVEDMGQGLYNEQFF	TGCAGCGTTGAAGATATGGGACAGGGACTATACAATGAGCAGTTCTTC
13	.	TRBJ2-7	TRBV6-6	.	CASSYLGSYEQYF	TGTGCCAGCAGTTACCTAGGCTCCTACGAGCAGTACTTC
12	TRBD1	TRBJ2-1	TRBV29-1	.	CSVGTGVNEQFF	TGCAGCGTAGGGACAGGGGTCAATGAGCAGTTCTTC
14	TRBD1	TRBJ2-1	TRBV19	.	CASSRPDRYNEQFF	TGTGCCAGTAGTCGCCCGGACAGGTACAATGAGCAGTTCTTC
14	.	TRBJ1-3	TRBV10-2	.	CASSEPRNRNTIYF	TGCGCCAGCAGCGAACCCCGGAACCGAAACACCATATATTTT
14	.	TRBJ2-2	TRBV6-1	.	CASRAGLNTGELFF	TGTGCCAGCAGGGCGGGACTTAACACCGGGGAGCTGTTTTTT
14	.	TRBJ1-6	TRBV27	.	CASSVQASNSPLHF	TGTGCCAGCAGTGTACAGGCCTCTAATTCACCCCTCCACTTT
13	.	TRBJ1-4	TRBV28	.	CASSQRGLEKLFF	TGTGCCAGCAGTCAGCGTGGACTTGAAAAACTGTTTTTT
14	.	TRBJ1-5	TRBV19	.	CASSMDGNGQPQHF	TGTGCCAGTAGTATGGACGGGAACGGTCAGCCCCAGCATTTT
15	TRBD1	TRBJ1-6	TRBV2	.	CASSEGDRGPSPLHF	TGTGCCAGCAGTGAGGGGGACAGGGGGCCTTCACCCCTCCACTTT
14	.	TRBJ1-5	TRBV15	.	CATSRGGAAQPQHF	TGTGCCACCAGCCGGGGGGGGGCAGCCCAGCCCCAGCATTTT
13	.	TRBJ1-2	TRBV7-9	few	CGAASSPYKGYTF	TGTGGCGCAGCCAGCAGCCCCTATAAGGGCTACACCTTC
15	.	TRBJ1-5	TRBV7-2	few	CASSSSRAGDQPQHF	TGTGCCAGCAGCTCCTCCCGGGCCGGAGATCAGCCCCAGCATTTT
13	.	TRBJ1-1	TRBV28	.	CATFGVITLEAFF	TGTGCCACTTTTGGGGTTATTACCCTTGAAGCTTTCTTT
17	.	TRBJ2-2	TRBV5-5	.	CASSLGRAPGGTGELFF	TGTGCCAGCAGCTTGGGACGAGCACCCGGGGGCACCGGGGAGCTGTTTTTT
13	TRBD1	TRBJ1-1	TRBV5-1	once	CASRDREFTEAFF	TGCGCCAGCCGGGACAGGGAATTCACTGAAGCTTTCTTT
14	TRBD1	TRBJ1-5	TRBV5-6	.	CASSSGGSGQPQHF	TGTGCCAGCAGCTCAGGGGGCTCGGGTCAGCCCCAGCATTTT
17	TRBD1	TRBJ1-3	TRBV5-4	.	CASSARQGGRSGNTIYF	TGTGCCAGCAGCGCCCGACAGGGGGGACGCTCTGGAAACACCATATATTTT
13	.	TRBJ2-1	TRBV19	once	CASSSQLYNEQFF	TGTGCCAGTAGTAGTCAGCTTTACAATGAGCAGTTCTTC
15	.	TRBJ1-1	TRBV7-9	.	CASSPRQSLNTEAFF	TGTGCCAGCAGCCCACGACAAAGCCTGAACACTGAAGCTTTCTTT
12	.	TRBJ2-1	TRBV28	.	CASSFGYNEQFF	TGTGCCAGCAGTTTTGGGTACAATGAGCAGTTCTTC
15	.	TRBJ2-7	TRBV7-2	once	CASSLAGSESYEQYF	TGTGCCAGCAGCTTAGCCGGGAGTGAGTCCTACGAGCAGTACTTC
13	.	TRBJ2-7	TRBV5-4	.	CASSLDQTQRQYF	TGTGCCAGCAGCCTCGACCAAACCCAAAGGCAGTACTTC
14	.	TRBJ2-7	TRBV11-3	few	CASSLGPSSYEQYF	TGTGCCAGCAGCTTAGGTCCTAGCAGTTACGAGCAGTACTTC
13	.	TRBJ2-7	TRBV27	.	CASKGGVTHEQYF	TGTGCCAGCAAGGGAGGAGTCACTCACGAGCAGTACTTC
15	.	TRBJ1-2	TRBV5-6	once	CASSSGPGTNYGYTF	TGTGCCAGCAGCTCCGGACCCGGGACTAACTATGGCTACACCTTC
13	.	TRBJ2-7	TRBV4-1	few	CASSQGLSYEQYF	TGCGCCAGCAGCCAAGGACTATCCTACGAGCAGTACTTC
17	TRBD1	TRBJ1-4	TRBV18	.	CASSPDLTGTGDEKLFF	TGTGCCAGCTCACCAGATTTAACCGGGACAGGGGACGAAAAACTGTTTTTT
14	.	TRBJ2-7	TRBV18	.	CASSPFGPTYEQYF	TGTGCCAGCTCACCTTTTGGACCTACCTACGAGCAGTACTTC
16	.	TRBJ1-4	TRBV11-2	once	CASSPRRGARNEKLFF	TGTGCCAGCAGCCCTCGTAGGGGAGCACGCAATGAAAAACTGTTTTTT
12	.	TRBJ1-2	TRBV28	.	CASSLRSYGYTF	TGTGCCAGCAGTTTACGCAGCTATGGCTACACCTTC
18	TRBD1	TRBJ1-4	TRBV10-3	.	CAISDSLAPGTGNEKLFF	TGTGCCATCAGCGACTCCCTTGCCCCCGGGACAGGGAATGAAAAACTGTTTTTT
16	.	TRBJ2-7	TRBV6-1	.	CASSALSGTGYYEQYF	TGTGCCAGCAGTGCCCTGTCCGGGACGGGTTACTACGAGCAGTACTTC
15	TRBD1	TRBJ1-4	TRBV27	.	CASSLSRTGTEKLFF	TGTGCCAGCAGTTTATCGCGGACAGGGACTGAAAAACTGTTTTTT
12	.	TRBJ2-7	TRBV29-1	.	CSRNPGFYEQYF	TGCAGCAGGAACCCGGGGTTCTACGAGCAGTACTTC
15	TRBD1	TRBJ2-7	TRBV10-1	.	CASRAGTGRGYEQYF	TGCGCCAGCAGGGCCGGGACAGGGAGGGGCTACGAGCAGTACTTC
12	.	TRBJ2-3	TRBV7-2	.	CASSPPSDTQYF	TGTGCCAGCAGCCCCCCCTCAGATACGCAGTATTTT
15	TRBD1	TRBJ2-7	TRBV5-1	.	CASHPGGTGVYEQYF	TGCGCCAGCCACCCCGGGGGGACAGGGGTCTACGAGCAGTACTTC
15	.	TRBJ1-4	TRBV28	.	CASSLGSGFREKLFF	TGTGCCAGCAGTTTAGGTTCGGGGTTTCGGGAAAAACTGTTTTTT
15	TRBD2	TRBJ2-7	TRBV2	once	CASSATSSTAYEQYF	TGTGCCAGCAGCGCGACTAGCAGTACTGCCTACGAGCAGTACTTC
16	.	TRBJ1-1	TRBV9	.	CASSVGEGVGGTEAFF	TGTGCCAGCAGCGTAGGAGAGGGGGTGGGAGGGACTGAAGCTTTCTTT
16	.	TRBJ1-1	TRBV28	.	CASSLVRGARFTEAFF	TGTGCCAGCAGTTTAGTACGAGGGGCGCGGTTCACTGAAGCTTTCTTT
15	.	TRBJ2-2	TRBV2	.	CASSDILWGRGELFF	TGTGCCAGCAGTGACATATTATGGGGTCGTGGGGAGCTGTTTTTT
14	TRBD1	TRBJ2-3	TRBV7-6	medium-sized	CASSLRQGPDTQYF	TGTGCCAGCAGCTTACGACAGGGGCCAGATACGCAGTATTTT
13	TRBD1	TRBJ1-2	TRBV19	.	CASKDRGPYGYTF	TGTGCCAGTAAAGACAGGGGGCCCTATGGCTACACCTTC
15	.	TRBJ2-7	TRBV28	.	CASSSRPGGTYEQYF	TGTGCCAGCAGTTCCCGCCCCGGGGGTACCTACGAGCAGTACTTC
14	.	TRBJ1-3	TRBV10-3	once	CAISDPGFVDTIYF	TGTGCCATCAGTGACCCTGGTTTTGTGGACACCATATATTTT
14	TRBD2	TRBJ2-7	TRBV27	.	CASSSTGLVGEQYF	TGTGCCAGCAGTTCAACCGGACTAGTCGGCGAGCAGTACTTC
18	.	TRBJ1-3	TRBV5-6	.	CASSLYDQGLNPRNTIYF	TGTGCCAGCAGCTTGTACGACCAGGGACTCAACCCCCGAAACACCATATATTTT